These T cell receptor beta chains were read from a single sample in a study of T-cell memory formation after mild COVID-19. From the 5' RACE reads, TCRdb called clonotypes with MiXCR, one entry per CDR3 protein. The sample lists hundreds of thousands of distinct CDR3 sequences, approximately 19% occurring once. The sequenced sample consisted of PBMCs or a T cell subset sorted from them (not recorded which). All receptors derive from a young man who had mild COVID-19 (a few samples of this study predate the infection). Cell type and time point are not known. The CDR3 runs from the conserved cysteine through the conserved F or W. D genes are given only for firm matches. Some rows have no size entry. The others give once, few or many, or a class for an expanded clone.

clone size	V gene	D gene	J gene	CDR3 protein	CDR3 DNA
.	TRBV28	TRBD2	TRBJ2-4	CASSLPLAGGLDIQYF	TGTGCCAGCAGTTTACCTCTAGCGGGGGGGCTGGACATTCAGTACTTC
few	TRBV2	.	TRBJ1-2	CASSGVDSTNYGYTF	TGTGCCAGCAGTGGCGTGGACAGCACTAACTATGGCTACACCTTC
.	TRBV5-8	TRBD1	TRBJ2-2	CASRAWGQSTGELFF	TGTGCCAGCAGAGCGTGGGGACAGAGCACCGGGGAGCTGTTTTTT
few	TRBV7-2	.	TRBJ2-2	CASSFGAGSETGELFF	TGTGCCAGCAGCTTCGGTGCCGGTAGTGAGACCGGGGAGCTGTTTTTT
.	TRBV20-1	.	TRBJ2-3	CSANNPSTDTQYF	TGCAGTGCTAACAACCCGAGCACAGATACGCAGTATTTT
.	TRBV11-2	.	TRBJ1-6	CASGPQDNSYNSPLHF	TGTGCCAGCGGCCCCCAGGATAACTCCTATAATTCACCCCTCCACTTT
.	TRBV2	.	TRBJ2-5	CASRGDKETQYF	TGTGCCAGCAGGGGAGATAAAGAGACCCAGTACTTC
few	TRBV5-5	TRBD2	TRBJ2-3	CASSVTSGDTDTQYF	TGTGCCAGCAGCGTGACTAGCGGGGACACAGATACGCAGTATTTT
few	TRBV12-3/TRBV12-4	.	TRBJ2-5	CASSSRMLETQYF	TGTGCCAGCAGTTCTCGCATGTTGGAGACCCAGTACTTC
many	TRBV24-1	.	TRBJ1-5	CATSPGWNQPQHF	TGTGCCACCAGTCCAGGTTGGAATCAGCCCCAGCATTTT
few	TRBV4-3	TRBD1	TRBJ1-2	CASSQDPRTGDGYTF	TGCGCCAGCAGCCAAGATCCCCGGACAGGGGATGGCTACACCTTC
few	TRBV12-3/TRBV12-4	TRBD1	TRBJ2-3	CASSLGAGGADTQYF	TGTGCCAGCAGTTTAGGGGCAGGGGGCGCAGATACGCAGTATTTT
.	TRBV7-9	.	TRBJ2-5	CASSSLRTQYF	TGTGCCAGCAGCTCCTTAAGGACCCAGTACTTC
few	TRBV11-2	.	TRBJ2-1	CASSLVAFDEQFF	TGTGCCAGCAGCTTAGTTGCTTTTGATGAGCAGTTCTTC
few	TRBV12-3/TRBV12-4	.	TRBJ1-1	CASSLTGDPLQAFF	TGTGCCAGCAGTTTGACGGGGGATCCTCTTCAAGCTTTCTTT
few	TRBV4-2	.	TRBJ1-6	CASSQDRNSPLHF	TGTGCCAGCAGCCAAGATCGGAATTCACCCCTCCACTTT
.	TRBV28	.	TRBJ1-1	CASRSDGGGEAFF	TGTGCCAGCAGGAGCGACGGTGGCGGTGAAGCTTTCTTT
.	TRBV12-3/TRBV12-4	.	TRBJ1-1	CASSLEGDSTEAFF	TGTGCCAGCAGTTTAGAGGGAGATAGCACTGAAGCTTTCTTT
few	TRBV5-1	.	TRBJ2-7	CASSQGPDYEQYF	TGCGCCAGCAGCCAGGGGCCGGACTACGAGCAGTACTTC
few	TRBV2	.	TRBJ1-1	CAGSVGNTEAFF	TGTGCCGGCTCGGTCGGGAACACTGAAGCTTTCTTT
.	TRBV2	TRBD1	TRBJ2-7	CASRTGDGYEQYF	TGTGCCAGCAGGACAGGGGATGGTTACGAGCAGTACTTC
few	TRBV7-3	.	TRBJ2-3	CASNPGSGTDTQYF	TGTGCCAGCAACCCCGGGTCGGGCACAGATACGCAGTATTTT
few	TRBV3-1	.	TRBJ2-4	CASSQLGGVAKNIQYF	TGTGCCAGCAGCCAATTAGGGGGAGTAGCCAAAAACATTCAGTACTTC
.	TRBV24-1	.	TRBJ2-3	CATSDLWDTDTQYF	TGTGCCACCAGTGATTTGTGGGATACAGATACGCAGTATTTT